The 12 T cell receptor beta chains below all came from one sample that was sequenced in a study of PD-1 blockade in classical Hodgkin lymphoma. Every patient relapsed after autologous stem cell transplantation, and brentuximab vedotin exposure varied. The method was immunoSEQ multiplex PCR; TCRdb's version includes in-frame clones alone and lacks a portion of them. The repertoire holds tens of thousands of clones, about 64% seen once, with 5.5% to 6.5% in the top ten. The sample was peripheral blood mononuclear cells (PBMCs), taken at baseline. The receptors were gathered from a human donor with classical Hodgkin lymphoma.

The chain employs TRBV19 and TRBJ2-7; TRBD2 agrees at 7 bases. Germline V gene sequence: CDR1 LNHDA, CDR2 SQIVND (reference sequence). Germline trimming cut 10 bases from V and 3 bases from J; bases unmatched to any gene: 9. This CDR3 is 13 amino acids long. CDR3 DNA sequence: TGTGCCACTTCCCGGGGGGATGACTACGAGCAGTACTTC. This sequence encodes CATSRGDDYEQYF.

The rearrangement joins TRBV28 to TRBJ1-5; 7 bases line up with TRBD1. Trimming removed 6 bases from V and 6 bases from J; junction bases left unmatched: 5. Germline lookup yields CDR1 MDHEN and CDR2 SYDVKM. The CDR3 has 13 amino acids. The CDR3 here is CASRPTGFQPQHF. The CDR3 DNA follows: TGTGCCAGCAGACCGACAGGGTTTCAGCCCCAGCATTTT.

CDR3: CASSLQGGGVRYEQYF. CDR3 nucleotides: TGTGCCAGCAGCCTTCAGGGGGGCGGGGTACGGTACGAGCAGTACTTC. The V and J genes are TRBV9 and TRBJ2-7, with TRBD1 as a possible D gene (7 bases). V was trimmed by 4 bases and J by 4 bases, leaving 21 bases between them. Germline values: CDR1 SGDLS, CDR2 YYNGEE. The CDR3 consists of 16 residues.

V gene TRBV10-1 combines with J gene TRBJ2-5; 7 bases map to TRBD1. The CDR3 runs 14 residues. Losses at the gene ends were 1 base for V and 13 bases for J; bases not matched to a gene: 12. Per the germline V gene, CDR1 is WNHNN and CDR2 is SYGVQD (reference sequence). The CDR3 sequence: CASSEWSGEQGLYF. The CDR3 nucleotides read TGCGCCAGCAGTGAGTGGTCCGGGGAACAGGGGTTGTACTTC.

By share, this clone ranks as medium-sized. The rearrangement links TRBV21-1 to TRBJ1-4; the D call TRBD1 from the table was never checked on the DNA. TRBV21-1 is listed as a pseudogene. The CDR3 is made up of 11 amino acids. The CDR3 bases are TGTGCCAGCAGCAGACAGGGGAAACTGTTTTTT. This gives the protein CASSRQGKLFF.

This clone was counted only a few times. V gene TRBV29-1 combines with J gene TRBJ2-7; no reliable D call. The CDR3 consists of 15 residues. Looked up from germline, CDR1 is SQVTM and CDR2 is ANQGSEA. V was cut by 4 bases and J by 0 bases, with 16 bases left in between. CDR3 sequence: CSVGGTSESSYEQYF. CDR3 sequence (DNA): TGCAGCGTTGGGGGTACGTCAGAATCCTCCTACGAGCAGTACTTC.

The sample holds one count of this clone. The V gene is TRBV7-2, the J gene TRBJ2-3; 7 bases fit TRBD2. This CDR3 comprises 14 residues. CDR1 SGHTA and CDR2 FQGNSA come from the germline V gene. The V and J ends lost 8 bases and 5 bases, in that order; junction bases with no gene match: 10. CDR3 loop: CASAFTAGVDTQYF. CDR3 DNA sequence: TGTGCCAGCGCCTTTACGGCGGGAGTAGATACGCAGTATTTT.

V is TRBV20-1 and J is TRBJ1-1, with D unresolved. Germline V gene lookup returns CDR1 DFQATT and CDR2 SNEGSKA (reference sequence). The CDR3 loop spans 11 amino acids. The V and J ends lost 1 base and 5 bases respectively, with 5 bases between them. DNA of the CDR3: TGCAGTGCTAGAGGGATAACTGAAGCTTTCTTT. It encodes CSARGITEAFF.

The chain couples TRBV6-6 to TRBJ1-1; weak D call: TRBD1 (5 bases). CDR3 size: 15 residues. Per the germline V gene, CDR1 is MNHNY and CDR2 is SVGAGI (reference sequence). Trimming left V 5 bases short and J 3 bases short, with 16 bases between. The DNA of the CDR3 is TGTGCCAGCAGTAGACAGCTTGTTATGGACACTGAAGCTTTCTTT. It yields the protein CASSRQLVMDTEAFF.

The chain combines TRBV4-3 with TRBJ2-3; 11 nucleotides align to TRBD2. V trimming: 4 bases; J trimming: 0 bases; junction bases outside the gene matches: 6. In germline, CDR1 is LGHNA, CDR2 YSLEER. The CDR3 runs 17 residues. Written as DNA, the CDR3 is TGCGCCAGCAGCCCGGGGGCTAGCGGGGGGAGCACAGATACGCAGTATTTT. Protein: CASSPGASGGSTDTQYF.

This chain's CDR3 is CASSYGPVYGYTF. The CDR3 DNA is TGTGCCAGCAGTTACGGGCCAGTATATGGCTACACCTTC. The chain joins TRBV6-5 to TRBJ1-2; no clear D. The germline CDR1 and CDR2 sequences are MNHEY and SVGAGI. With 2 bases removed from V and 5 bases from J, the gap between germline ends came to 9 bases. The CDR3 length is 13 residues.

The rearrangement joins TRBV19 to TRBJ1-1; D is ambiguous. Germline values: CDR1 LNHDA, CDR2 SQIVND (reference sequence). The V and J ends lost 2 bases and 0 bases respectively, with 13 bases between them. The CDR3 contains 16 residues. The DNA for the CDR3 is TGTGCCAGTAGTATAAGTAGAGGAAGCATGAACACTGAAGCTTTCTTT. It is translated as CASSISRGSMNTEAFF.